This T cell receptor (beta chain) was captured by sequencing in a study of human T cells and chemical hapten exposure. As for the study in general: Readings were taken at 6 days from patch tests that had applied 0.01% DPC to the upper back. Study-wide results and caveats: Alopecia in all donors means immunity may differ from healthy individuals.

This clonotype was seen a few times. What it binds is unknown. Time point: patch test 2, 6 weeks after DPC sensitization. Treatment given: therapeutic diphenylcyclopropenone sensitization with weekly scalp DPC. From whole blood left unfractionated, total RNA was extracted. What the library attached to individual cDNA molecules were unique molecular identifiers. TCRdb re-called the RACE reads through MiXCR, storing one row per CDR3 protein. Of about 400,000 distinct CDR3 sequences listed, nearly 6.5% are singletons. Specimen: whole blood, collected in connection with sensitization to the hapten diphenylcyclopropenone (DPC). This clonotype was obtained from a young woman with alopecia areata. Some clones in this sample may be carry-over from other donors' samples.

CDR3 DNA: TGTGCCACCGCAAGGGAGTTGAACACTGAAGCTTTCTTT. Its protein is CATARELNTEAFF. The chain carries TRBV2 and TRBJ1-1; the D is unclear. Germline assignment: CDR1 SNHLY and CDR2 FYNNEI. There are 13 residues in the CDR3. V was pared by 10 bases and J by 0 bases, with 12 bases between.